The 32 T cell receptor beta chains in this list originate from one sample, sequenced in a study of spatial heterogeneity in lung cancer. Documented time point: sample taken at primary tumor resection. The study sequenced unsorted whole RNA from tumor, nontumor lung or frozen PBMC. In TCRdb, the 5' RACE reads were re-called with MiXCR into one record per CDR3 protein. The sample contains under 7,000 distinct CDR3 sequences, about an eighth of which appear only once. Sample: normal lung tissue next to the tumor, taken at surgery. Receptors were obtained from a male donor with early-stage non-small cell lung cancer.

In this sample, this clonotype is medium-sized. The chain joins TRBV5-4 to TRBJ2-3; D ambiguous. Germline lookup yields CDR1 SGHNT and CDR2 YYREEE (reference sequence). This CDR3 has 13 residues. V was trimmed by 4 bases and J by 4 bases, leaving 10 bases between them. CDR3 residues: CASSPLGADTQYF. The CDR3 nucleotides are TGTGCCAGCAGCCCCCTCGGCGCAGATACGCAGTATTTT.

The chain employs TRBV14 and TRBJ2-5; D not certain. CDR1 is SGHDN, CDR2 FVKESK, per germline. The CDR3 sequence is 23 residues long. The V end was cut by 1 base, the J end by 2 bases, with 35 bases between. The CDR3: CASSQGQAHAWEFLLADQETQYF. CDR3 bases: TGTGCCAGCAGCCAAGGACAAGCCCATGCGTGGGAATTCCTGCTGGCCGATCAAGAGACCCAGTACTTC.

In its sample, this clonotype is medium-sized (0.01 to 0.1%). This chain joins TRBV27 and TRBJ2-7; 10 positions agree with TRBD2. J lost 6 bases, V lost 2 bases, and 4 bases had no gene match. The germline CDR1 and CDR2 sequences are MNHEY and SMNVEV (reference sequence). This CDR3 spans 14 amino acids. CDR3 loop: CASSLGASGSEQYF. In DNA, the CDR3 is TGTGCCAGCAGTTTAGGCGCTAGCGGGAGCGAGCAGTACTTC.

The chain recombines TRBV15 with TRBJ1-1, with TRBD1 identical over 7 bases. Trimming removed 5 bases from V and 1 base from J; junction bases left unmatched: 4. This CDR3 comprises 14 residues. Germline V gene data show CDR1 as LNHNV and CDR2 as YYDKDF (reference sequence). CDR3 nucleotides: TGTGCCACCAGCCCGCCAGGGGGGAACACTGAAGCTTTCTTT. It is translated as CATSPPGGNTEAFF.

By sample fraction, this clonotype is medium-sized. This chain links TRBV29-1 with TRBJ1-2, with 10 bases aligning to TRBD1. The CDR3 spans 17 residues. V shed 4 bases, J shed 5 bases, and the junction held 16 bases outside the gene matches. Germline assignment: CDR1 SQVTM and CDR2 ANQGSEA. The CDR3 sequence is CSVVAPGQGPSLYGYTF. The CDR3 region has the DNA TGCAGCGTTGTAGCTCCGGGACAGGGGCCCTCGCTTTATGGCTACACCTTC.

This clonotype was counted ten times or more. The CDR3 nucleotides are TGTGCCAGCAGTCCTTCGACAGGGAGCACTGAAGCTTTCTTT. It yields the protein CASSPSTGSTEAFF. The V and J genes are TRBV28 and TRBJ1-1; 7 positions agree with TRBD1. With 5 bases clipped from V and 4 bases from J, the junction kept 7 bases outside the gene matches. The germline V gene has CDR1 MDHEN and CDR2 SYDVKM. The CDR3 is made up of 14 amino acids.

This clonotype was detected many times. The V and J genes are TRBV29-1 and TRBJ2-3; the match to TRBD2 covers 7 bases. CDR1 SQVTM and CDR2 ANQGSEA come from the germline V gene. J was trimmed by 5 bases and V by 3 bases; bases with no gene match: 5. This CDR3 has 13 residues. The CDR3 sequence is CSVDRGDGDTQYF. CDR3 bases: TGCAGCGTTGACCGGGGGGATGGAGATACGCAGTATTTT.

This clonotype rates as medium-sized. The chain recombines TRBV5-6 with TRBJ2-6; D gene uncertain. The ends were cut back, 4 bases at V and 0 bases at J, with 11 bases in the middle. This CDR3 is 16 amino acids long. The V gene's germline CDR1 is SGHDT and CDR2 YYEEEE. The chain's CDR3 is CASSRNFISGANVLTF. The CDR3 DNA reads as TGTGCCAGCAGCCGCAATTTCATCTCTGGGGCCAACGTCCTGACTTTC.

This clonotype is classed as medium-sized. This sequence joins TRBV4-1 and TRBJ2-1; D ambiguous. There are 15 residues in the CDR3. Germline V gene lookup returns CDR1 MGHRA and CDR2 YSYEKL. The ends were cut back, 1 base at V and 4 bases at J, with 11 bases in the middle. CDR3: CASSQVGQFYNEQFF. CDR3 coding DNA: TGCGCCAGCAGCCAAGTTGGGCAGTTTTACAATGAGCAGTTCTTC.

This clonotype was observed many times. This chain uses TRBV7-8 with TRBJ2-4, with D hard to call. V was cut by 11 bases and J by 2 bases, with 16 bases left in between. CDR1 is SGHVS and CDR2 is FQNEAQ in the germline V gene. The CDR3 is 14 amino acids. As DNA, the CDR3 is TGTGCCTGTACGGTGGGGTCCACCAAAAACATTCAGTACTTC. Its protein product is CACTVGSTKNIQYF.

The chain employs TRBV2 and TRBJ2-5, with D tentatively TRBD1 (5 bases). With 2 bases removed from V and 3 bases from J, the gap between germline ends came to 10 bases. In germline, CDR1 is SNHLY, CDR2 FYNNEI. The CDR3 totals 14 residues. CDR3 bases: TGTGCCAGCAGTGAACCTGGGGCCGAAGAGACCCAGTACTTC. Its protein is CASSEPGAEETQYF.

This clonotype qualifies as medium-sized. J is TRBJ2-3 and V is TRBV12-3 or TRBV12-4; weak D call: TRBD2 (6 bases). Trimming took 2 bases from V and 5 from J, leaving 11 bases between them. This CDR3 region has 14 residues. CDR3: CASSLTGVRDTQYF. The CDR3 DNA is TGTGCCAGCAGTTTAACGGGAGTACGAGATACGCAGTATTTT.

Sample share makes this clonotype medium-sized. CDR3 DNA: TGTGCCAGCAGCTTAGCGAATGGAGCGAACACTGAAGCTTTCTTT. This translates into CASSLANGANTEAFF. The genes are TRBV7-9 and TRBJ1-1; D gene uncertain. Trimming left V 0 bases short and J 1 base short, with 9 bases between. Looked up from germline, CDR1 is SEHNR and CDR2 is FQNEAQ (reference sequence). The CDR3 totals 15 residues.

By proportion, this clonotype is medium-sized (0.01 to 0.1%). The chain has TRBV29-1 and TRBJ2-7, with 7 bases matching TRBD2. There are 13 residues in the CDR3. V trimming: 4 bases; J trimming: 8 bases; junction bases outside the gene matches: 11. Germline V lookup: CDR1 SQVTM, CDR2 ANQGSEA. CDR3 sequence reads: CSVVEGTKNKQYF. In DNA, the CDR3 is TGCAGCGTTGTAGAGGGGACTAAAAACAAGCAGTACTTC.

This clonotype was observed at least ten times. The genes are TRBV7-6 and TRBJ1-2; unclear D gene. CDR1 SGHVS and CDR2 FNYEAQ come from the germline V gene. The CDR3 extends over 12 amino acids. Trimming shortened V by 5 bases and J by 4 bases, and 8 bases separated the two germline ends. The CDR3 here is CASSPGPYGYTF. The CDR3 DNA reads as TGTGCCAGCAGCCCTGGACCCTATGGCTACACCTTC.

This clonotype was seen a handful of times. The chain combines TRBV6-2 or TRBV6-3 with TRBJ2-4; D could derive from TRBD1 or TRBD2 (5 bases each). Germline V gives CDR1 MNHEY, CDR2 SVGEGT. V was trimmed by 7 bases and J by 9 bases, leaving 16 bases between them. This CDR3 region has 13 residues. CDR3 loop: CASKRGPEGIQYF. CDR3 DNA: TGTGCCAGCAAGAGGGGACCCGAGGGCATTCAGTACTTC.

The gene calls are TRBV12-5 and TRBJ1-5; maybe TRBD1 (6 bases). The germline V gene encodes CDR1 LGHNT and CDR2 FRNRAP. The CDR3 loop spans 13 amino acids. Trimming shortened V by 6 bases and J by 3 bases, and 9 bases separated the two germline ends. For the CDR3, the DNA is TGTGCTAGTGGCAGGGACACCAATCAGCCCCAGCATTTT. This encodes CASGRDTNQPQHF. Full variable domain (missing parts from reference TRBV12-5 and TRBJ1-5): DARVTQTPRHKVTEMGQEVTMRCQPILGHNTVFWYRQTMMQGLELLAYFRNRAPLDDSGMPKDRFSAEMPDATLATLKIQPSEPRDSAVYFCASGRDTNQPQHFGDGTRLSIL.

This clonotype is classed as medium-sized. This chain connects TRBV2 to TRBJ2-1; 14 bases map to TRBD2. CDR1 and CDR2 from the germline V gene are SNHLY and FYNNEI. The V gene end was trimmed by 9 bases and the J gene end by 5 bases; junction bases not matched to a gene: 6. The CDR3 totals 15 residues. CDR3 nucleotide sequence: TGTGCCAGTAGACTAGCGGGAGGGCGCGACAATGAGCAGTTCTTC. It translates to CASRLAGGRDNEQFF.

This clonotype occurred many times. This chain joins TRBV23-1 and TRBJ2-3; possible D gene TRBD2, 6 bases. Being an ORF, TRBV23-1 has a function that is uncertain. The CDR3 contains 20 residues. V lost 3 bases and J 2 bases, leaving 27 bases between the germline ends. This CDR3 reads CASSHIPGTVRGDFTDTQYF. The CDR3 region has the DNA TGCGCCAGCAGTCACATACCCGGGACGGTGCGGGGAGACTTCACAGATACGCAGTATTTT.

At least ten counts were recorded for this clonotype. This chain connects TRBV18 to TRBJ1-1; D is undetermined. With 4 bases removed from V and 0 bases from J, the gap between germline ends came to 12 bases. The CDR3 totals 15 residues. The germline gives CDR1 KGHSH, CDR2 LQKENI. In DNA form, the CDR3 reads TGTGCCAGCTCACGCGCCCGCACCATGAACACTGAAGCTTTCTTT. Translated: CASSRARTMNTEAFF.

The CDR3: CATSASSGPEGNTIYF. The CDR3, as DNA: TGTGCCACCAGTGCCTCCTCCGGACCAGAAGGAAACACCATATATTTT. The chain recombines TRBV24-1 with TRBJ1-3; D not certain. The V gene's germline CDR1 is KGHDR and CDR2 SFDVKD. The CDR3 sequence is 16 residues long. Trimming shortened V by 5 bases and J by 4 bases, and 17 bases separated the two germline ends.

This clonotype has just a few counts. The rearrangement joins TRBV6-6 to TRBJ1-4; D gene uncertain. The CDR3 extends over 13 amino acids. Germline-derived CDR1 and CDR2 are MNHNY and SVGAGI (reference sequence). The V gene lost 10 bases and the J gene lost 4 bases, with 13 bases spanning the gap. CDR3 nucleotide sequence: TGTGCCACGGGTATGGAGGTTAATGAAAAACTGTTTTTT. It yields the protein CATGMEVNEKLFF.

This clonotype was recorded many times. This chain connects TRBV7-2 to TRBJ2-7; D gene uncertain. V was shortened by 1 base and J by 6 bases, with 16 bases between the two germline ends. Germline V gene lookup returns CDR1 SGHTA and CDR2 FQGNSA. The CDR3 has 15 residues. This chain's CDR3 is CASSLEGGTTREQYF. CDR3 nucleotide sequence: TGTGCCAGCAGCTTAGAAGGTGGAACAACACGCGAGCAGTACTTC.

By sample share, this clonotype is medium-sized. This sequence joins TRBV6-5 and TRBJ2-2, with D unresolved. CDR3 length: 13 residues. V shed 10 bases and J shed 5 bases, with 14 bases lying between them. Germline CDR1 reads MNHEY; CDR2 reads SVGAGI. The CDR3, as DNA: TGTGCCACCAAACCCAGAGAGACCGGGGAGCTGTTTTTT. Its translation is CATKPRETGELFF.

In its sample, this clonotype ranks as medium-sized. The CDR3 DNA sequence: TGTGCCAGCAGGGATGACAGCTCCCGCTACGAGCAGTACTTC. Translation: CASRDDSSRYEQYF. The V call is TRBV12-3 or TRBV12-4, the J call TRBJ2-7; maybe TRBD1 (5 bases). V lost 6 bases to trimming and J lost 3 bases, with 15 bases between them. This CDR3 contains 14 residues.

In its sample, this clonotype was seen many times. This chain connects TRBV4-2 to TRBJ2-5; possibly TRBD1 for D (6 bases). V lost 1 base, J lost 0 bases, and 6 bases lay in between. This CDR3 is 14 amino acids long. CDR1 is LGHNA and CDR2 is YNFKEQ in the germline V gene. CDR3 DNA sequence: TGTGCCAGCAGCCAAGGACAGGACCAAGAGACCCAGTACTTC. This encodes CASSQGQDQETQYF.

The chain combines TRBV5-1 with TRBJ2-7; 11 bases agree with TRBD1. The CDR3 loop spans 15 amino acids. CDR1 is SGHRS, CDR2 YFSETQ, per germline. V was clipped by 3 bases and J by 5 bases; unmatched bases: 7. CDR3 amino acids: CASSSEWTGGHEQYF. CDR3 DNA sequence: TGCGCCAGCAGCTCGGAATGGACAGGGGGCCACGAGCAGTACTTC.

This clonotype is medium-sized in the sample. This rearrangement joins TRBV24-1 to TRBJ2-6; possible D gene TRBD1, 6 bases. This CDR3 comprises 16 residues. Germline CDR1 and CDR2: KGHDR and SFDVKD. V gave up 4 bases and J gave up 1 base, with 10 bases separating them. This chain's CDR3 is CATSDGDRSGANVLTF. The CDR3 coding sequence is TGTGCCACCAGTGACGGTGACAGGTCTGGGGCCAACGTCCTGACTTTC.

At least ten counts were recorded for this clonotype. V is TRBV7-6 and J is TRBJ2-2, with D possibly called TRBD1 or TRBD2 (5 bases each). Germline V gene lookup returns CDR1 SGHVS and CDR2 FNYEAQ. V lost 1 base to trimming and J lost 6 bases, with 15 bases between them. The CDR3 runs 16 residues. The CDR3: CASSLEVGEFAGELFF. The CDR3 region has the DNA TGTGCCAGCAGCTTAGAAGTGGGGGAGTTCGCCGGGGAGCTGTTTTTT.

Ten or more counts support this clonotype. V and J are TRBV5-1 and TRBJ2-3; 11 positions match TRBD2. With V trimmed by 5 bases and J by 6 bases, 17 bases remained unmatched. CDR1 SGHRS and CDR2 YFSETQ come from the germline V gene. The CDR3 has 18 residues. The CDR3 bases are TGCGCCAGCAGTACAACTAGCGGGAGTGGTCTCCCTGGGGATACGCAGTATTTT. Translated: CASSTTSGSGLPGDTQYF.

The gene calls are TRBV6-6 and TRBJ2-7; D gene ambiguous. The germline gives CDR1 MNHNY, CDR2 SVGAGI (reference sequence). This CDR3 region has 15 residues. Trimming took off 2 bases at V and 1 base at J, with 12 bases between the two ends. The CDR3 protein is CASSYHLGGSYEQYF. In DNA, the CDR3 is TGTGCCAGCAGTTACCATCTCGGCGGATCCTACGAGCAGTACTTC.

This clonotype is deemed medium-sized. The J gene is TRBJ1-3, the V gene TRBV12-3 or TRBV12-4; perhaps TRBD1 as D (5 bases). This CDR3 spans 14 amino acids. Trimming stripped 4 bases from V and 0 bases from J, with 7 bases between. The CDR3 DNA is TGTGCCAGCAGTTACCAGGGCTCTGGAAACACCATATATTTT. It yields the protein CASSYQGSGNTIYF.